One sample yielded the 20 T cell receptor beta chains listed below, sequenced in a study of cytomegalovirus exposure and HLA in healthy donors. The PCR contained 60 Vbeta and 13 Jbeta primers. Assay: immunoSEQ multiplex PCR; the TCRdb copy retains only in-frame clones and omits some. The table shows fewer than 200,000 clones, with 65% to 85% occurring only once. Sequenced: PBMCs. These receptors were collected from a woman under 30 in good health and CMV-seronegative.

The rearrangement links TRBV28 to TRBJ1-5, with a possible D match to TRBD1 (5 bases). Germline CDR1 is MDHEN and CDR2 is SYDVKM. With 4 bases removed from V and 7 bases from J, the gap between germline ends came to 20 bases. The CDR3 spans 16 residues. The CDR3 is CASSSGGGVSYQPQHF. The CDR3 bases are TGTGCCAGCAGTTCCGGGGGTGGGGTTTCATACCAGCCCCAGCATTTT.

The chain uses TRBV19 and TRBJ1-5; D possibly corresponds to TRBD1 (6 bases). The CDR3 covers 16 residues. Looked up from germline, CDR1 is LNHDA and CDR2 is SQIVND (reference sequence). V shed 6 bases and J shed 7 bases, with 22 bases lying between them. CDR3 sequence: CASRINRDGNRQPQHF. The CDR3 DNA sequence: TGTGCCAGTAGAATAAACAGGGACGGAAATCGGCAGCCCCAGCATTTT.

The rearrangement links TRBV7-2 to TRBJ2-1, with D possibly TRBD2 on 5 matching bases. Trimming removed 1 base at V and 6 bases at J, with 13 bases between. Germline CDR1 SGHTA, CDR2 FQGNSA. CDR3 length: 15 residues. This chain's CDR3 is CASSLVLSAGNEQFF. The CDR3 coding sequence is TGTGCCAGCAGCTTAGTCCTCAGCGCGGGCAATGAGCAGTTCTTC.

The chain is built from TRBV15 and TRBJ2-2; the match to TRBD2 covers 9 bases. With 5 bases clipped from V and 3 bases from J, the junction kept 19 bases outside the gene matches. The CDR3 runs 20 residues. Germline assignment: CDR1 LNHNV and CDR2 YYDKDF (reference sequence). The DNA of the CDR3 is TGTGCCACCAGCCGTCCGGCCCTGCGAGCGGGAGGTGCGTACACCGGGGAGCTGTTTTTT. Translating gives CATSRPALRAGGAYTGELFF.

For the CDR3, the DNA is TGTGCCAGTAGTATAGGACTAGCGCCTTCCTACGAGCAGTACTTC. Translating it yields CASSIGLAPSYEQYF. The chain recombines TRBV19 with TRBJ2-7, with 8 bases fitting TRBD2. V shed 1 base and J 1 base; nucleotides not matched to a gene: 3. The germline V gene has CDR1 LNHDA and CDR2 SQIVND (reference sequence). CDR3 length equals 15 residues.

The chain recombines TRBV4-2 with TRBJ2-7; D perhaps matches TRBD2 (5 bases). This CDR3 has 15 residues. Trimming stripped 4 bases from V and 2 bases from J, with 15 bases between. CDR1 is LGHNA and CDR2 is YNFKEQ in the germline V gene. The CDR3 spells CASSPLADLAYEQYF. The CDR3 coding sequence is TGTGCCAGCAGCCCCCTGGCGGACTTGGCCTACGAGCAGTACTTC.

The V gene is TRBV28, the J gene TRBJ2-3, with D perhaps TRBD2 (6 bases). CDR1 is MDHEN, CDR2 SYDVKM, per germline. V lost 6 bases and J lost 2, with 24 bases in between. This CDR3 is built from 18 residues. CDR3 loop: CASRARRVSEGYTDTQYF. DNA for the CDR3: TGTGCCAGCAGGGCCCGGAGGGTAAGCGAAGGGTACACAGATACGCAGTATTTT.

The chain recombines TRBV4-3 with TRBJ2-5, with TRBD2 matching over 7 bases. CDR1 is LGHNA and CDR2 is YSLEER in the germline V gene. The ends lost 4 bases at V and 3 bases at J; junction bases unmatched: 8. This CDR3 is built from 15 residues. The CDR3 DNA reads TGCGCCAGCAGCCGGGGCGGGAGAAAGGAAGAGACCCAGTACTTC. Its protein is CASSRGGRKEETQYF.

The chain employs TRBV28 and TRBJ2-7; possible D gene TRBD1, 5 bases. CDR1 and CDR2 from the germline V gene are MDHEN and SYDVKM. The CDR3 has 12 residues. Trimming took 7 bases from V and 0 from J, leaving 7 bases between them. The CDR3 nucleotides read TGTGCCAGCAAAGACAGCTCCTACGAGCAGTACTTC. This gives the protein CASKDSSYEQYF. Complete variable domain (other parts from reference TRBV28 and TRBJ2-7): DVKVTQSSRYLVKRTGEKVFLECVQDMDHENMFWYRQDPGLGLRLIYFSYDVKMKEKGDIPEGYSVSREKKERFSLILESASTNQTSMYLCASKDSSYEQYFGPGTRLTVT.

This clone showed up just once. The junction shows a germline mismatch at one end, possibly a read error. The chain uses TRBV13 and TRBJ2-1; tentative D call: TRBD1 (6 bases). The germline CDR1 and CDR2 sequences are PRHDT and FYEKMQ (reference sequence). The CDR3 spans 12 residues. Here the CDR3 DNA reads TGTGCCAGCAGCTTAGAACAGGGAGAGCGGTTCTTC. This sequence encodes CASSLEQGERFF.

The chain has TRBV6-5 and TRBJ2-7, with TRBD1 identical over 9 bases. After removal of 2 bases from V and 2 bases from J, the junction contained 4 bases not matched to a gene. The length of the CDR3 is 15 residues. Germline lookup yields CDR1 MNHEY and CDR2 SVGAGI. The chain's CDR3 is CASSYNRGQTYEQYF. CDR3 bases: TGTGCCAGCAGTTACAACAGGGGGCAGACCTACGAGCAGTACTTC.

This clone showed up just once. The rearrangement joins TRBV6-1 to TRBJ1-4; no reliable D call. V was cut by 5 bases and J by 8 bases, with 18 bases left in between. Germline CDR1 reads MNHNS; CDR2 reads SASEGT. The CDR3 spans 15 residues. The CDR3 sequence: CASSKEGTGSEKLFF. The DNA of the CDR3 is TGTGCCAGCAGTAAGGAGGGTACGGGAAGCGAAAAACTGTTTTTT.

This chain uses TRBV7-2 with TRBJ2-2; 12 bases map to TRBD2. CDR3 length: 16 residues. Looked up from germline, CDR1 is SGHTA and CDR2 is FQGNSA. The V segment lost 1 base and the J segment 5 bases; nucleotides outside the gene matches: 2. This CDR3 is CASSLDLAGGTGELFF. The DNA of the CDR3 is TGTGCCAGCAGCTTAGATCTAGCGGGAGGGACCGGGGAGCTGTTTTTT.

The chain links TRBV16 to TRBJ1-1; D is unclear. Germline assignment: CDR1 KGHSY and CDR2 FQNENV. Trimming removed 2 bases at V and 0 bases at J, with 10 bases between. The CDR3 is made up of 15 amino acids. CDR3 sequence reads: CASSQQEGMNTEAFF. CDR3 coding DNA: TGTGCCAGCAGCCAACAAGAGGGCATGAACACTGAAGCTTTCTTT.

This chain links TRBV4-1 with TRBJ2-7; 7 bases agree with TRBD2. Losses at the gene ends were 4 bases for V and 2 bases for J; bases not matched to a gene: 8. The CDR3 has 15 residues. Germline V lookup: CDR1 MGHRA, CDR2 YSYEKL. The chain's CDR3 is CASSLREGGPYEQYF. The DNA for the CDR3 is TGCGCCAGCAGCCTTCGAGAGGGAGGGCCCTACGAGCAGTACTTC.

The chain links TRBV5-1 to TRBJ2-3; 8 bases fit TRBD2. Germline CDR1 and CDR2: SGHRS and YFSETQ. Trimming at V came to 5 bases and at J to 2 bases, leaving 13 bases not matched to a gene. This CDR3 contains 17 residues. CDR3 nucleotides: TGCGCCAGCAGTTCGACACCGGGACTAGTAGTCACAGATACGCAGTATTTT. It codes for CASSSTPGLVVTDTQYF.

This clone was picked up a small number of times. The gene calls are TRBV5-1 and TRBJ2-2; TRBD2 matches at 7 bases. The CDR3 spans 14 residues. The V and J ends lost 4 bases and 5 bases, in that order; junction bases with no gene match: 5. Per germline, CDR1 SGHRS and CDR2 YFSETQ. The CDR3 protein is CASSARTSTGELFF. The CDR3 nucleotides read TGCGCCAGCAGCGCAAGGACTAGTACCGGGGAGCTGTTTTTT. Combining the CDR3 with reference TRBV5-1 and TRBJ2-2 gives the whole variable domain KAGVTQTPRYLIKTRGQQVTLSCSPISGHRSVSWYQQTPGQGLQFLFEYFSETQRNKGNFPGRFSGRQFSNSRSEMNVSTLELGDSALYLCASSARTSTGELFFGEGSRLTVL.

This rearrangement joins TRBV30 to TRBJ1-2, with 8 bases matching TRBD1. Germline CDR1 reads GTSNPN; CDR2 reads SVGIG (reference sequence). V shed 4 bases, J shed 2 bases, and the junction held 6 bases outside the gene matches. The CDR3 runs 14 residues. The CDR3 sequence is CAWTRTGTNYGYTF. CDR3 bases: TGTGCCTGGACCCGGACAGGGACCAACTATGGCTACACCTTC.

V is TRBV6-1 and J is TRBJ2-3; 13 bases are a match to TRBD2. Trimming took 2 bases from V and 2 from J; bases not matched to a gene: 4. The germline gives CDR1 MNHNS, CDR2 SASEGT. The CDR3 spans 17 residues. The CDR3 protein is CASSELGTSGITDTQYF. DNA of the CDR3: TGTGCCAGCAGTGAACTCGGGACTAGCGGGATCACAGATACGCAGTATTTT.

V and J are TRBV29-1 and TRBJ2-3; D uncertain. Germline CDR1 and CDR2: SQVTM and ANQGSEA. V lost 4 bases to trimming and J lost 1 base, with 12 bases between them. This CDR3 has 14 residues. The CDR3 is CSVGQDVGTDTQYF. In DNA, the CDR3 is TGCAGCGTTGGTCAGGATGTCGGCACAGATACGCAGTATTTT.